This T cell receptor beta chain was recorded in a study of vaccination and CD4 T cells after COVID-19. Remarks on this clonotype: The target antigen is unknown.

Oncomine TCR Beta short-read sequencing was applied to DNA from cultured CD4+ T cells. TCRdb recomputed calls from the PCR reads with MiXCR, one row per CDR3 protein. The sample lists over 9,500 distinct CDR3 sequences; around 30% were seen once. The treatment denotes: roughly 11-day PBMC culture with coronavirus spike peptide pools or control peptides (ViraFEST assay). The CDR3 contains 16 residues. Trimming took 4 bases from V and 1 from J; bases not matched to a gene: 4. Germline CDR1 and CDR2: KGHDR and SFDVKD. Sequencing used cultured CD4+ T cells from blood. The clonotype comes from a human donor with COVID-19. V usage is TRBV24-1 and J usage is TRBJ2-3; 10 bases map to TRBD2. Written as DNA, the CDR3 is TGTGCCACCAGTGAGGCCGGGACTAGCGGCACAGATACGCAGTATTTT. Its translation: CATSEAGTSGTDTQYF.